This T cell receptor (beta chain) was recovered during a study of blood T cell repertoires in COVID-19 (dated by TCRdb to about 2020). As for the study more broadly: Collaborator samples came from the United States, Italy and Spain and covered acute and convalescent phases of COVID-19. The repertoires were released in a freely available public database intended as a resource for research on the immune response to SARS-CoV-2. Nearly every sample came with metadata listing a de-identified subject ID, COVID-19 status, age in years and sex. The samples were drawn from the first 160 participants of the ongoing ImmuneRACE study and from 1,254 subjects provided by 6 global collaborators. The prospective study material was composed of cDNA or gDNA derived from T cells, B-cell-depleted T cells, or PBMCs. Subjects who had been exposed to COVID-19, were actively infected with it, or had recovered from it provided the deeply sampled blood TCRbeta repertoires that made up the dataset. Where HLA class I and class II types were available, the types were taken from metadata supplied by the sample provider, not from assay-based typing.

The immunoSEQ Assay, a bias-controlled multiplex PCR, was used to amplify TCRbeta CDR3 regions from genomic DNA. In the authors' own workflow: Nucleated cell counts per sample were estimated from amplification of reference gene primers within the assay. To quantify the absolute abundance of each unique TCRbeta CDR3 rearrangement, sequence reads were collapsed and filtered. Productive Simpson clonality was computed per sample as the square root of Simpson's diversity index over productive rearrangements. Not all clones reach the TCRdb copy of this immuneACCESS table, which keeps in-frame sequences only. Checked studies attribute under half of the gap to unresolved V genes and leave the rest unexplained. V, J and clone size are those of that table, while D and trimming were read from the DNA. Counted in this sample were 210,000 or so clones; around 86% of them appeared once. Around 4.5% of the sample is taken by the ten largest.

Note on this clone: The antigen this receptor binds is unknown. One base away there is no much larger clone; base qualities are not given.

Whole blood was collected in K2EDTA tubes by collaborating institutions according to the institutions' own protocols. For TCRbeta analysis, collaborator samples were shipped as frozen whole blood, as isolated PBMCs, or as DNA extracted from either sample type. Counted from cysteine to phenylalanine, this CDR3 has 13 amino acids. The entry retains the CDR3 DNA only, 39 bases that are in frame from base 1. The germline V gene (reference sequence) yields LNHDA for CDR1 and SQIVND for CDR2. Here V drops 5 bases and J drops 1 base, and the junction holds 1 base not matched to any gene. On the study overall, not on this receptor specifically: The amount of clinical and demographic metadata varied by source and participant and was provided uncurated.

The sequenced material came from peripheral blood. The sequence was collected from a man aged 50-60 years with acute or convalescent COVID-19. The V gene is TRBV19 and the J gene is TRBJ1-2, with 7 bases in between that match TRBD1. The DNA is as follows: TGTGCCAGTAGTTGGGACAGTAACTATGGCTACACCTTC. The resulting protein is CASSWDSNYGYTF.